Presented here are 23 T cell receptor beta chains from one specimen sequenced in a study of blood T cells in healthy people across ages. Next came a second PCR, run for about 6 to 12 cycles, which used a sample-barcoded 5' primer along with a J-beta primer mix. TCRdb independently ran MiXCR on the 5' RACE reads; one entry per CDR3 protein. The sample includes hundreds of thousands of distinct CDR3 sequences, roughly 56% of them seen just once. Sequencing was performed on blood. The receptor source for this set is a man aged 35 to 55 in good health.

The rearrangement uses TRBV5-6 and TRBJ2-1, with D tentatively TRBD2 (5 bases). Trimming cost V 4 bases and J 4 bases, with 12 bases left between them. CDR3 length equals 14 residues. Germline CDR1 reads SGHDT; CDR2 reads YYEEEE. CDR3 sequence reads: CASSVELEYNEQFF. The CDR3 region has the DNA TGTGCCAGCAGCGTGGAACTAGAGTACAATGAGCAGTTCTTC. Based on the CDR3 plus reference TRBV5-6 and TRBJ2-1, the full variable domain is DAGVTQSPTHLIKTRGQQVTLRCSPKSGHDTVSWYQQALGQGPQFIFQYYEEEERQRGNFPDRFSGHQFPNYSSELNVNALLLGDSALYLCASSVELEYNEQFFGPGTRLTVL.

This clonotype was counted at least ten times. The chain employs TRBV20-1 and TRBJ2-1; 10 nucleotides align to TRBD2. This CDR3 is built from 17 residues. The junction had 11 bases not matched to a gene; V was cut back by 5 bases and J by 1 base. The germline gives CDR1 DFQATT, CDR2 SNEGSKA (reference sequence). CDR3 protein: CSAPHRLAGKSYNEQFF. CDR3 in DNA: TGCAGTGCTCCCCACCGACTAGCGGGTAAATCCTACAATGAGCAGTTCTTC.

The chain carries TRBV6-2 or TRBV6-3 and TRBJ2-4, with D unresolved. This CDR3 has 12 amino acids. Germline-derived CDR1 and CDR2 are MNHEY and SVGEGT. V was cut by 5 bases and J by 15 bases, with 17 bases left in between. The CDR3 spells CASSPTWTSLYF. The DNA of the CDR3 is TGTGCCAGCAGTCCAACCTGGACCTCCCTGTACTTC.

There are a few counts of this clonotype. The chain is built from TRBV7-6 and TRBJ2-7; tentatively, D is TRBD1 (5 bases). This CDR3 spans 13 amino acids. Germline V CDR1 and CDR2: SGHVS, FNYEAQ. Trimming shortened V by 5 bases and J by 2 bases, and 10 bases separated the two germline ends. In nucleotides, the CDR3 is TGTGCCAGCAGCGGGGCGGACACCTACGAGCAGTACTTC. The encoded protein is CASSGADTYEQYF.

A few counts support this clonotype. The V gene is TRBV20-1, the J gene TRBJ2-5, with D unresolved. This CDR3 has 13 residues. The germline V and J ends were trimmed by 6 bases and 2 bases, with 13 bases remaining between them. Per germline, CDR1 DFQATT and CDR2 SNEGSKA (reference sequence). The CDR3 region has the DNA TGCAGTGCCCAACATTACGCACAAGAGACCCAGTACTTC. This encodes CSAQHYAQETQYF.

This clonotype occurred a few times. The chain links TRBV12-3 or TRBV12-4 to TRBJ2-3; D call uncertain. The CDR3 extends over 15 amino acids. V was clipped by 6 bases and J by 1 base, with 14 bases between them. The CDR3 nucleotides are TGTGCCAGCAGCCAAGACTCCCGGGGCACAGATACGCAGTATTTT. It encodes CASSQDSRGTDTQYF.

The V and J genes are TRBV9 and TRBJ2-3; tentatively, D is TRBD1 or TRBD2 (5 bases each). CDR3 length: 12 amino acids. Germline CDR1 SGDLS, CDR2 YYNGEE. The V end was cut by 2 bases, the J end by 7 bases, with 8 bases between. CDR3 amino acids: CASSVGTYTQYF. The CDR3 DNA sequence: TGTGCCAGCAGCGTTGGGACGTATACGCAGTATTTT.

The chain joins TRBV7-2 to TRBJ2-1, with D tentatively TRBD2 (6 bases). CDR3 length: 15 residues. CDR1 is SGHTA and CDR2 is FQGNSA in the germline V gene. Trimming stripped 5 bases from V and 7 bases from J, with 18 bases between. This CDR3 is CASSPGTSYKNEQFF. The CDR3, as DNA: TGTGCCAGCAGCCCCGGGACTTCTTATAAGAATGAGCAGTTCTTC. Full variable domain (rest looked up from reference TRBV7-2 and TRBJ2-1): GAGVSQSPSNKVTEKGKDVELRCDPISGHTALYWYRQSLGQGLEFLIYFQGNSAPDKSGLPSDRFSAERTGGSVSTLTIQRTQQEDSAVYLCASSPGTSYKNEQFFGPGTRLTVL.

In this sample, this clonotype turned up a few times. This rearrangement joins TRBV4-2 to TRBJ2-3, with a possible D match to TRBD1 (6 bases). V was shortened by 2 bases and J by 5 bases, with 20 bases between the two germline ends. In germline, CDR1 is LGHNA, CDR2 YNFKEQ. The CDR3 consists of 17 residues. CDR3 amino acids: CASSQKVRDTRQDTQYF. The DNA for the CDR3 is TGTGCCAGCAGCCAAAAAGTTCGGGACACGAGACAAGATACGCAGTATTTT.

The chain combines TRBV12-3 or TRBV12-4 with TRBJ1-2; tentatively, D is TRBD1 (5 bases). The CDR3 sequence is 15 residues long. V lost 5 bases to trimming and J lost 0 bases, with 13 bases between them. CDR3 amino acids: CASSPGRTPNYGYTF. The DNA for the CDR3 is TGTGCCAGCAGTCCGGGACGGACCCCTAACTATGGCTACACCTTC.

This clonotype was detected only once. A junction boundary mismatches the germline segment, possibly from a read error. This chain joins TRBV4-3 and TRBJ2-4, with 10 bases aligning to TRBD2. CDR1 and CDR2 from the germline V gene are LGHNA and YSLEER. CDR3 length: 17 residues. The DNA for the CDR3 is TGCGCCAGCAGCCAAGAGCTAGCGGGAGTCGACAAAAACACTCAGTACTTC. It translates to CASSQELAGVDKNTQYF.

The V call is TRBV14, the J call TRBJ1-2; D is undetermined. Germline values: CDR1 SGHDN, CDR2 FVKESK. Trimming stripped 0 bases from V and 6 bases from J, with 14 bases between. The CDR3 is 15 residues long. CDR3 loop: CASSQDAGSRHGYTF. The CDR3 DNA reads TGTGCCAGCAGCCAAGATGCGGGGTCTCGCCATGGCTACACCTTC.

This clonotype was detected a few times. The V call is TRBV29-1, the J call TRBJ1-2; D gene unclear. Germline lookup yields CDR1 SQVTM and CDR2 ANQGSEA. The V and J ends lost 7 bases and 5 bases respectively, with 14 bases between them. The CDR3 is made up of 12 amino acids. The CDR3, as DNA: TGCAGCGCCCATGTGGGCGTTTATGGCTACACCTTC. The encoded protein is CSAHVGVYGYTF.

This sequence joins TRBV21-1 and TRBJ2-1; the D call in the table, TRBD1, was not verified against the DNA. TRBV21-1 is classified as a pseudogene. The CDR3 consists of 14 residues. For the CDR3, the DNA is TGTGCCAGCAGCAATGGACAGGGAGGGAATGAGCAGTTCTTC. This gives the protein CASSNGQGGNEQFF.

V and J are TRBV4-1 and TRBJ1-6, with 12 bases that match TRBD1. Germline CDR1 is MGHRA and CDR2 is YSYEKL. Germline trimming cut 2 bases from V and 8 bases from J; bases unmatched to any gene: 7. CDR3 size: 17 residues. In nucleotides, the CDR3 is TGCGCCAGCAGCCAATACGTGGGACAGGGGGCTGATTCACCCCTCCACTTT. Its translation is CASSQYVGQGADSPLHF.

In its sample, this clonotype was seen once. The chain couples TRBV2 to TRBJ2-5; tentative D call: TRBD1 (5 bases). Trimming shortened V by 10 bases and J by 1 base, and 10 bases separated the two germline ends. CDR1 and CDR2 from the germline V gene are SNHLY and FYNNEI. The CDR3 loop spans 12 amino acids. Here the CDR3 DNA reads TGTGCCACCGTAACAGGCCAAGAGACCCAGTACTTC. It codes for CATVTGQETQYF.

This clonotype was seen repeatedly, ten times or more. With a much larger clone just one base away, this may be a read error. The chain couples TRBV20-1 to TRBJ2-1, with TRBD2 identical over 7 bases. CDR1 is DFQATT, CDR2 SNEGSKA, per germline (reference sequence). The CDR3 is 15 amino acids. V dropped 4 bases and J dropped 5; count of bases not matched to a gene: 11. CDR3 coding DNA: TGCAGTGCTACCCTGGGACGAGCGGGAAACAATGAGCAGTTCTTC. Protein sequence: CSATLGRAGNNEQFF.

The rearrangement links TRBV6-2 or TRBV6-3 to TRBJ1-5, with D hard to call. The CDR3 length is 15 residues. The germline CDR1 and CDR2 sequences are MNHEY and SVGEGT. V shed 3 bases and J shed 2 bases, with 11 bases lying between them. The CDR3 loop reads CASSYPGMGNQPQHF. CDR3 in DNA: TGTGCCAGCAGTTATCCTGGGATGGGCAATCAGCCCCAGCATTTT.

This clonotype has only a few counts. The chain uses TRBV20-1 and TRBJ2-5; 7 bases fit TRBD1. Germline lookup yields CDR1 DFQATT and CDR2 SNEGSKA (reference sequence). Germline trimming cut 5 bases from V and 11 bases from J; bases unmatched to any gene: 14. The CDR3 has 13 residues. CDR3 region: CSAEDRVSNEQYF. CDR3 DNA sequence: TGCAGTGCTGAAGACAGGGTGTCCAATGAGCAGTACTTC.

In nucleotides, the CDR3 is TGCAGCGCCGGGGTTCAGGGACTAGCGGGCAATGAGCAGTTCTTC. This encodes CSAGVQGLAGNEQFF. This sequence joins TRBV29-1 and TRBJ2-1; TRBD2 matches at 12 bases. The V and J ends lost 7 bases and 6 bases, in that order; junction bases with no gene match: 10. Germline values: CDR1 SQVTM, CDR2 ANQGSEA. The CDR3 is made up of 15 amino acids.

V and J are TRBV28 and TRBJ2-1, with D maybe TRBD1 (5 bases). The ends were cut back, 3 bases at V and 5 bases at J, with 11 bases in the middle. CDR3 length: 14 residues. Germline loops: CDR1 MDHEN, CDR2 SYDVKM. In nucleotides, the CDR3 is TGTGCCAGCAGTTTTCAGGGTTCCAACAATGAGCAGTTCTTC. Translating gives CASSFQGSNNEQFF. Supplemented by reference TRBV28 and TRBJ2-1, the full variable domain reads DVKVTQSSRYLVKRTGEKVFLECVQDMDHENMFWYRQDPGLGLRLIYFSYDVKMKEKGDIPEGYSVSREKKERFSLILESASTNQTSMYLCASSFQGSNNEQFFGPGTRLTVL.

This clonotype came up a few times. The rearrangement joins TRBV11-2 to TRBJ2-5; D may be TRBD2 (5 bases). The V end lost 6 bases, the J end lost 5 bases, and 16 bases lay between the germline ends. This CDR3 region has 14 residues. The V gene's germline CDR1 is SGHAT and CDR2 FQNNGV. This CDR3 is CASSSSAPGETQYF. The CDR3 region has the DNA TGTGCCAGCAGTTCCTCAGCCCCGGGGGAGACCCAGTACTTC.

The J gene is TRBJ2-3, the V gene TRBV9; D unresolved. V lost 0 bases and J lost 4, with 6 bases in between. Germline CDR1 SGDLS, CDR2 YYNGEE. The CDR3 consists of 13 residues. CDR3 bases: TGTGCCAGCAGCGTAGTGGAAGCAGATACGCAGTATTTT. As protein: CASSVVEADTQYF.